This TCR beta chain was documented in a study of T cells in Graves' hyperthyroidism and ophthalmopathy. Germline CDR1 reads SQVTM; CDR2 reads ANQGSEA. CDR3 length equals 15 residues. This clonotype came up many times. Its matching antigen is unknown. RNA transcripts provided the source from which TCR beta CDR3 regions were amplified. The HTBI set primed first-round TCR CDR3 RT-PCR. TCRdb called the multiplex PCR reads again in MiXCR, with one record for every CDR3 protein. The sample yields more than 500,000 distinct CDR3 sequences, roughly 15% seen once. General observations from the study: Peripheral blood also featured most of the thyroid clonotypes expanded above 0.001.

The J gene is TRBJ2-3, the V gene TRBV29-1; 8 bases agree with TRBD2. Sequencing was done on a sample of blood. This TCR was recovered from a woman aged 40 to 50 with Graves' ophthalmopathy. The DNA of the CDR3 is TGCAGACCCACAAGGCAGCGGGAGTTCGCTGATACGCAGTATTTT. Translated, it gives CRPTRQREFADTQYF.